This TCR beta chain comes out of a study of shared clonotypes between healthy human individuals. This CDR3 comprises 17 residues. V shed 0 bases and J shed 4 bases, with 19 bases lying between them. The V gene's germline CDR1 is SGHRS and CDR2 YFSETQ. Each of the donors was a healthy adult who was HIV-negative and had not had a recent acute infection or vaccination. Produced via immunoSEQ multiplex PCR; TCRdb's table is partial and in-frame only. The data show about 500,000 clones, approximately 71% seen once. This rearrangement joins TRBV5-1 to TRBJ2-5; perhaps TRBD2 as D (6 bases). This receptor was taken from a woman aged 40 to 55 in good health. Some clones in this sample may be carry-over from other donors' samples. Input material: PBMCs. CDR3 sequence reads: CASSLVGGGMVGETQYF. The DNA for the CDR3 is TGCGCCAGCAGCTTGGTTGGCGGCGGGATGGTGGGAGAGACCCAGTACTTC.